This TCR beta chain was sequenced for a study of blood T cell repertoires in COVID-19. Participants' own reports of clinical history determined their cohort assignment. Trimming removed 5 bases from V and 3 bases from J, with 10 bases in between. The CDR3 spans 13 residues. Germline CDR1 SGHTA, CDR2 FQGTGA. Some clones are missing from TCRdb's copy, which holds only in-frame ones; the method was immunoSEQ multiplex PCR. Altogether approximately 210,000 clones are present, approximately 80% being singletons, with the ten largest covering around 9%. The source of this sequence is a woman between 50 and 59 years old with acute COVID-19. Input material: PBMCs or T cells enriched from blood (not recorded which). The chain links TRBV7-3 to TRBJ1-1; TRBD1 is a possible D gene (6 bases). In nucleotides, the CDR3 is TGTGCCAGCAGCGCCCAGGGGTACACTGAAGCTTTCTTT. Its protein product is CASSAQGYTEAFF.